This is a list of T cell receptor beta chains from one sample in a study of blood T cell repertoires in COVID-19. Only in-frame clones appear in the TCRdb table, and some are missing; sequencing was by immunoSEQ multiplex PCR. The data show a few hundred thousand clones, about 86% seen once. Sequenced: peripheral blood. All receptors come from a man between 50 and 59 years old with active or convalescent COVID-19. Both conserved end residues are part of each CDR3. The D gene is left open where the match is weak. For some rows the clone size is stated as once, few or many, or as a class when expanded; others skip it.

>TRBD1|14|TRBJ1-1|TRBV5-1|-
TGCGCCAGCAGCTTAGGACAGGGCTACACTGAAGCTTTCTTT
CASSLGQGYTEAFF
>TRBD2|14|TRBJ2-1|TRBV27|-
TGTGCCAGCAGTTTAGCGGGAGGTTTAGATGAGCAGTTCTTC
CASSLAGGLDEQFF
>-|15|TRBJ1-3|TRBV9|-
TGTGCCAGCAGCCCGGGGGGGGCATCTGGAAACACCATATATTTT
CASSPGGASGNTIYF
>TRBD1|15|TRBJ2-5|TRBV7-2|-
TGTGCCAGCAGTGGACAGGGGGGAGTTGGGGAGACCCAGTACTTC
CASSGQGGVGETQYF
>-|14|TRBJ2-3|TRBV29-1|-
TGCAGCGTGGAGGGCCAGGACAGCACAGATACGCAGTATTTT
CSVEGQDSTDTQYF
>-|17|TRBJ1-1|TRBV25-1|-
TGTGCCAGCAGAACCTTCGGCGGTCCTGCTGTACACACTGAAGCTTTCTTT
CASRTFGGPAVHTEAFF
>-|14|TRBJ2-2|TRBV10-1|-
TGCGCCAGCAGTGAAAGACAGAGCACCGGGGAGCTGTTTTTT
CASSERQSTGELFF
>-|14|TRBJ2-1|TRBV4-1|-
TGCGCCAGCAGCCCCCAATTGGGAGACAATGAGCAGTTCTTC
CASSPQLGDNEQFF
>TRBD2|16|TRBJ2-1|TRBV14|-
TGTGCCAGCAGCTACCACCGGGCTAGCGGGGGGGATGAGCAGTTCTTC
CASSYHRASGGDEQFF
>TRBD2|15|TRBJ2-7|TRBV5-1|-
TGCGCCAGCAGCCCCCAGCGGGAGGGCCGCTACGAGCAGTACTTC
CASSPQREGRYEQYF
>-|15|TRBJ2-2|TRBV7-2|-
TGTGCCAGCAGCTTACGCCAGGGGAACACCGGGGAGCTGTTTTTT
CASSLRQGNTGELFF
>TRBD1|16|TRBJ2-3|TRBV5-1|-
TGCGCCAGCAGCTTCTCCAGGACAGGGTTGGAAGATACGCAGTATTTT
CASSFSRTGLEDTQYF
>TRBD1|16|TRBJ1-2|TRBV18|-
TGTGCCAGCTCACCTCAGGACAGGGGGCTTCCCTATGGCTACACCTTC
CASSPQDRGLPYGYTF
>-|13|TRBJ1-2|TRBV9|-
TGTGCCAGCAGCACCCTGGACAGCTATGGCTACACCTTC
CASSTLDSYGYTF
>TRBD1|11|TRBJ1-2|TRBV19|-
TGTGCCGGGGGGACAGGGCACGGCTACACCTTC
CAGGTGHGYTF
>-|16|TRBJ1-5|TRBV4-1|few
TGCGCCAGCAGCCAAGTAATGGACAGAAGCAATCAGCCCCAGCATTTT
CASSQVMDRSNQPQHF
>TRBD1|13|TRBJ1-1|TRBV10-1|-
TGCGCCAGCAAAGGACAGGGTAACACTGAAGCTTTCTTT
CASKGQGNTEAFF
>TRBD2|15|TRBJ2-7|TRBV11-2|once
TGTGCCAGCAGCCCGAGGGGGACTAGCGATTACGAGCAGTACTTC
CASSPRGTSDYEQYF
>-|13|TRBJ1-5|TRBV6-5|-
TGTGCCAGCAGGACACAGGACAATCAGCCCCAGCATTTT
CASRTQDNQPQHF
>-|13|TRBJ2-7|TRBV30|once
TGTGCCTGGAGTGGTCATGTCCGGGGCGAGCAGTACTTC
CAWSGHVRGEQYF
>TRBD1|15|TRBJ1-2|TRBV7-2|-
TGTGCCAGCAGCTTAAGTCTGGACAGGGTGGCTGGCTACACCTTC
CASSLSLDRVAGYTF
>TRBD2|18|TRBJ2-1|TRBV5-6|once
TGTGCCAGCAGCTTGCTGGGCGGTAGCGGGTCGATTGGTTATGAGCAGTTCTTC
CASSLLGGSGSIGYEQFF
>TRBD2|15|TRBJ2-7|TRBV5-4|few
TGTGCCAGCAGCACCGGACTAGCGGGTATCTACGAGCAGTACTTC
CASSTGLAGIYEQYF
>-|15|TRBJ2-7|TRBV7-2|-
TGTGCCAGCAGCTTAGCCAGGTACGATTCCTACGAGCAGTACTTC
CASSLARYDSYEQYF
>-|13|TRBJ2-5|TRBV21-1|once
TGTGCCAGCAGCAAGCGGGGGGAAGAGACCCAGTACTTC
CASSKRGEETQYF
>-|13|TRBJ1-6|TRBV30|-
TGTGCCTGGACTTTATCAGGGAATTCACCCCTCCACTTT
CAWTLSGNSPLHF
>TRBD2|20|TRBJ2-1|TRBV27|-
TGTGCCAGCAGTTCCTCACCGGGACTAGCGGGAGGGACTTCGTACAATGAGCAGTTCTTC
CASSSSPGLAGGTSYNEQFF
>-|13|TRBJ1-2|TRBV18|-
TGTGCCAGCTCACCTCTTGCCGAGGAGGGCTACACCTTC
CASSPLAEEGYTF
>-|14|TRBJ2-1|TRBV5-6|-
TGTGCCAGCAGCCCGCGACAGGACCCCGATGAGCAGTTCTTC
CASSPRQDPDEQFF
>-|12|TRBJ1-2|TRBV10-3|few
TGTGCCATCAGTGTGGACACCTATGGCTACACCTTC
CAISVDTYGYTF
>-|15|TRBJ1-4|TRBV5-1|-
TGCGCCAGCAACCCCTCCGGGGGTAATAATGAAAAACTGTTTTTT
CASNPSGGNNEKLFF
>-|16|TRBJ1-5|TRBV27|-
TGTGCCAGCAGTTTCGGCCCCGCGGTGGGCAATCAGCCCCAGCATTTT
CASSFGPAVGNQPQHF
>-|14|TRBJ1-3|TRBV27|many
TGTGCCAGCAGTGACAGTCTGGCTGGAAACACCATATATTTT
CASSDSLAGNTIYF
>TRBD1|14|TRBJ1-1|TRBV10-3|-
TGTGCCATCAATATGGACAGGGTGAACACTGAAGCTTTCTTT
CAINMDRVNTEAFF
>TRBD1|15|TRBJ2-3|TRBV28|-
TGTGCCAGCAGTTTATGGGGGACAGGGACAGATACGCAGTATTTT
CASSLWGTGTDTQYF
>-|15|TRBJ1-4|TRBV4-3|few
TGCGCCAGCAGCCAATCCGGACGGGATAATGAAAAACTGTTTTTT
CASSQSGRDNEKLFF
>TRBD2|15|TRBJ2-3|TRBV7-2|-
TGTGCCAGCAGCGGGGAGGGGTACGCAGTAGATACGCAGTATTTT
CASSGEGYAVDTQYF
>-|14|TRBJ2-3|TRBV9|-
TGTGCCAGCAGCGTAGAACTAGTCGCAGATACGCAGTATTTT
CASSVELVADTQYF
>TRBD2|16|TRBJ2-5|TRBV5-4|-
TGTGCCAGCAGCTTTGGTAGCGGGAGATCACGGGAGACCCAGTACTTC
CASSFGSGRSRETQYF
>-|14|TRBJ2-3|TRBV19|few
TGTGCCAGTACCGGGGACAAGGGCGCAGATACGCAGTATTTT
CASTGDKGADTQYF
>-|15|TRBJ1-2|TRBV19|many
TGTGCCAGTACCGGCCCGGGGGGGGTCTACTATGGCTACACCTTC
CASTGPGGVYYGYTF
>TRBD1|17|TRBJ1-3|TRBV4-1|few
TGCGCCAGCAGCCAACCCGGGACAGGAACCTCTGGAAACACCATATATTTT
CASSQPGTGTSGNTIYF
>TRBD1|14|TRBJ1-1|TRBV29-1|-
TGCAGCGTAGCCTCAGGGGGCGGCTGGACTGAAGCTTTCTTT
CSVASGGGWTEAFF
>-|14|TRBJ1-5|TRBV28|few
TGTGCCAGCAGCCCCAGGGGCGCCAATCAGCCCCAGCATTTT
CASSPRGANQPQHF
>-|14|TRBJ2-1|TRBV5-1|-
TGCGCCAGCAGCTTGAGTGGGGGGTCTAGTGAGCAGTTCTTC
CASSLSGGSSEQFF
>-|13|TRBJ2-3|TRBV6-6|-
TGTGCCAGCAGACGGGGAGATCCAGATACGCAGTATTTT
CASRRGDPDTQYF
>-|15|TRBJ1-2|TRBV5-6|-
TGTGCCAGCAGCACCCGACACCTCCAGGGCTATGGCTACACCTTC
CASSTRHLQGYGYTF
>-|17|TRBJ1-6|TRBV9|-
TGTGCCAGCAGCACCGGACAGCTGAGGTCCTATAATTCACCCCTCCACTTT
CASSTGQLRSYNSPLHF
>-|14|TRBJ1-1|TRBV14|-
TGTGCCAGCAGCCAAGTTAGGGGCGCGACTGAAGCTTTCTTT
CASSQVRGATEAFF
>-|14|TRBJ2-3|TRBV6-5|-
TGTGCCAGCAAAAAGGAGGACCACACAGATACGCAGTATTTT
CASKKEDHTDTQYF